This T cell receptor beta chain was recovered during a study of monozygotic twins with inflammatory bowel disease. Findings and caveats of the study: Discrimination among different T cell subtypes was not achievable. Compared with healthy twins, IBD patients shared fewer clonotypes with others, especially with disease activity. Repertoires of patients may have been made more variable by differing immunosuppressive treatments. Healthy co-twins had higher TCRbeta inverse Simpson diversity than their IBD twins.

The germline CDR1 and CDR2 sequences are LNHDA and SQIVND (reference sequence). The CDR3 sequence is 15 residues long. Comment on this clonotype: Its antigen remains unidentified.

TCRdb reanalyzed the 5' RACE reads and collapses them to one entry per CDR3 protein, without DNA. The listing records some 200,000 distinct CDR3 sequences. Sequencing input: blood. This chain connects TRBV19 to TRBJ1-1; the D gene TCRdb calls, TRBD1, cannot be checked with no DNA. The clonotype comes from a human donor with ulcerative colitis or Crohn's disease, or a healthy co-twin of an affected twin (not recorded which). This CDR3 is CASTALRQANTEAFF.